The present T cell receptor (beta chain) was sequenced within a study of blood T cell repertoires in COVID-19. Looking at the study overall: The study drew acute and convalescent COVID-19 samples from the United States, Italy and Spain. The cDNA or gDNA used as material had been derived from T cells, B-cell-depleted T cells, or PBMCs.

The sample holds one count of this clone. Authors' methods: From reference gene primer amplification, estimates of nucleated cell counts were derived. Here immunoSEQ multiplex PCR was the method, and the copy in TCRdb shows in-frame clones only, minus some. V, J and clone size derive from that table, while D and trimming were established from the DNA sequence. The table shows some 250,000 clones, with around 87% occurring only once. The germline gives CDR1 KGHSH, CDR2 LQKENI. Between the trimmed V and J ends, which lost 2 bases and 3 bases, there was a span of 14 bases. The CDR3 totals 15 residues. This chain connects TRBV18 to TRBJ2-7; possible D gene TRBD2, 7 bases. The sequencing input was peripheral blood. The clonotype was recovered from a woman aged 25 to 39 who had recovered from COVID-19. The CDR3 DNA reads as TGTGCCAGCTCACCATTGGGGGGGCTCGGCTACGAGCAGTACTTC. Translating gives CASSPLGGLGYEQYF.